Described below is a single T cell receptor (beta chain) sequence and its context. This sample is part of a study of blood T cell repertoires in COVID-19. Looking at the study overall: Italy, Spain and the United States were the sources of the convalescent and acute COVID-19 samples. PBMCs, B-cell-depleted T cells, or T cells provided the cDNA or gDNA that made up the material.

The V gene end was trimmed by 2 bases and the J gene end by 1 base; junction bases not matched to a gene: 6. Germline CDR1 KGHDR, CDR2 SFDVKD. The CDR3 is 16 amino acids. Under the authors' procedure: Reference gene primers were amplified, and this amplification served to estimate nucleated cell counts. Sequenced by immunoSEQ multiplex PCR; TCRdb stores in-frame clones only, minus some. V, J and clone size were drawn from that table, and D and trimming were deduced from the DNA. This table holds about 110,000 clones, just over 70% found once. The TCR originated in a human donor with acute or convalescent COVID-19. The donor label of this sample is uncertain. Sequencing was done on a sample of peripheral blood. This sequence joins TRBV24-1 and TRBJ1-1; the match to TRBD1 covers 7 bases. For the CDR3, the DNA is TGTGCCACCAGTGATTCCCACAGGGGCACGAACACTGAAGCTTTCTTT. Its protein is CATSDSHRGTNTEAFF.